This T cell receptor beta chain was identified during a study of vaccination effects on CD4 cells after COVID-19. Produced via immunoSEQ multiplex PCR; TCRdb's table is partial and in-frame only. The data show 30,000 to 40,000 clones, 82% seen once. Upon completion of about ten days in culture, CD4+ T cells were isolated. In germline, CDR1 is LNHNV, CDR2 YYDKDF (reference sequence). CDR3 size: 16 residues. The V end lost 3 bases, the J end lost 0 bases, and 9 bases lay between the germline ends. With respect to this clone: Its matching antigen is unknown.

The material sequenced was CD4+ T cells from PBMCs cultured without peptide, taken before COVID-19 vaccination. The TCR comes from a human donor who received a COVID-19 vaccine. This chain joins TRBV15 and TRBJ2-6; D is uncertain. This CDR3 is CATSREQNSGANVLTF. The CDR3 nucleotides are TGTGCCACCAGCAGGGAACAGAACTCTGGGGCCAACGTCCTGACTTTC.